The 27 T cell receptor beta chains below all came from one sample that was sequenced in a study of blood T cell repertoires in COVID-19. Sequenced by immunoSEQ multiplex PCR; TCRdb stores in-frame clones only, minus some. This table holds about 45,000 clones, approximately 85% found once. Sequencing used peripheral blood. The receptors were sampled from a woman aged 80 or over with acute or convalescent COVID-19.

This clone occurred once. V usage is TRBV6-5 and J usage is TRBJ2-7, with D tentatively TRBD1 (7 bases). V was cut by 6 bases and J by 7 bases, with 22 bases left in between. Germline V lookup: CDR1 MNHEY, CDR2 SVGAGI. This CDR3 spans 15 amino acids. The CDR3: CASSPGGTAPGEQYF. The DNA for the CDR3 is TGTGCCAGCAGCCCAGGGGGGACAGCGCCCGGGGAGCAGTACTTC.

This sequence joins TRBV7-2 and TRBJ1-1; no definite D call. Germline V gene lookup returns CDR1 SGHTA and CDR2 FQGNSA. The CDR3 covers 14 residues. V lost 7 bases to trimming and J lost 11 bases, with 23 bases between them. CDR3 region: CASNLDPLQSRAFF. Here the CDR3 DNA reads TGTGCCAGCAACCTCGACCCCCTCCAGTCCAGGGCTTTCTTT.

J is TRBJ2-1 and V is TRBV7-2; 10 bases map to TRBD2. With V trimmed by 5 bases and J by 6 bases, 7 bases remained unmatched. CDR3 size: 15 residues. The germline gives CDR1 SGHTA, CDR2 FQGNSA. In nucleotides, the CDR3 is TGTGCCAGCAGCCCCACTAGCGGGGTTAGCAATGAGCAGTTCTTC. This encodes CASSPTSGVSNEQFF.

This chain uses TRBV6-5 with TRBJ2-1; D uncertain. The germline CDR1 and CDR2 sequences are MNHEY and SVGAGI. This CDR3 is built from 13 residues. V was shortened by 8 bases and J by 7 bases, with 15 bases between the two germline ends. This chain's CDR3 is CASQSIPENEQFF. The CDR3 region has the DNA TGTGCCAGCCAGTCAATTCCGGAGAATGAGCAGTTCTTC.

The chain employs TRBV2 and TRBJ2-3; D is possibly TRBD2 (6 bases). The germline V gene has CDR1 SNHLY and CDR2 FYNNEI. V lost 5 bases and J 3 bases, leaving 15 bases between the germline ends. The CDR3 sequence is 15 residues long. The CDR3 coding sequence is TGTGCCAGCAGTCTCGGGGGTCCAAGAACAGATACGCAGTATTTT. Encoded protein: CASSLGGPRTDTQYF.

V is TRBV18 and J is TRBJ2-3; tentatively, D is TRBD2 (5 bases). The CDR3 has 14 residues. CDR1 is KGHSH, CDR2 LQKENI, per germline. V was cut by 3 bases and J by 1 base, with 8 bases left in between. CDR3 protein: CASSPLGGTDTQYF. For the CDR3, the DNA is TGTGCCAGCTCACCCCTCGGGGGCACAGATACGCAGTATTTT. Based on the CDR3 plus reference TRBV18 and TRBJ2-3, the full variable domain is NAGVMQNPRHLVRRRGQEARLRCSPMKGHSHVYWYRQLPEEGLKFMVYLQKENIIDESGMPKERFSAEFPKEGPSILRIQQVVRGDSAAYFCASSPLGGTDTQYFGPGTRLTVL.

Regarding this clone: Other DNA sequences of this sample code for an identical CDR3. V is TRBV19 and J is TRBJ2-7; 7 bases are shared with TRBD2. J was trimmed by 2 bases and V by 3 bases; bases with no gene match: 1. There are 13 residues in the CDR3. The germline V gene encodes CDR1 LNHDA and CDR2 SQIVND (reference sequence). The CDR3 region is CASSIGGAYEQYF. CDR3 in DNA: TGTGCCAGTAGTATTGGGGGGGCCTACGAGCAGTACTTC.

The chain carries TRBV20-1 and TRBJ2-1, with D hard to call. V lost 3 bases and J 6 bases, leaving 3 bases between the germline ends. CDR3 length: 10 amino acids. Germline CDR1 and CDR2: DFQATT and SNEGSKA (reference sequence). The CDR3 here is CSASINEQFF. CDR3 bases: TGCAGTGCTAGCATCAATGAGCAGTTCTTC.

In its sample, this clone was seen once. The gene calls are TRBV5-1 and TRBJ1-3; D is uncertain. CDR1 SGHRS and CDR2 YFSETQ come from the germline V gene. Trimming removed 0 bases from V and 0 bases from J, with 7 bases in between. CDR3 length: 15 residues. DNA of the CDR3: TGCGCCAGCAGCTTGGACGGAGACTCTGGAAACACCATATATTTT. Amino acids: CASSLDGDSGNTIYF. The variable domain in full, completed from reference TRBV5-1 and TRBJ1-3, reads KAGVTQTPRYLIKTRGQQVTLSCSPISGHRSVSWYQQTPGQGLQFLFEYFSETQRNKGNFPGRFSGRQFSNSRSEMNVSTLELGDSALYLCASSLDGDSGNTIYFGEGSWLTVV.

This clone has more than one count but fewer than ten. V gene TRBV5-6 combines with J gene TRBJ2-2; D perhaps matches TRBD1 (5 bases). The CDR3 spans 17 residues. Trimming stripped 4 bases from V and 4 bases from J, with 20 bases between. CDR1 and CDR2 from the germline V gene are SGHDT and YYEEEE. CDR3 sequence reads: CASSPYQAGSGTGELFF. CDR3 in DNA: TGTGCCAGCAGCCCCTACCAAGCAGGGTCGGGCACCGGGGAGCTGTTTTTT. The variable domain in full, completed from reference TRBV5-6 and TRBJ2-2, reads DAGVTQSPTHLIKTRGQQVTLRCSPKSGHDTVSWYQQALGQGPQFIFQYYEEEERQRGNFPDRFSGHQFPNYSSELNVNALLLGDSALYLCASSPYQAGSGTGELFFGEGSRLTVL.

The V and J genes are TRBV23-1 and TRBJ2-1; no definite D call. TRBV23-1 is assigned to the ORF class and has an uncertain function. The CDR3 totals 8 residues. The CDR3 region has the DNA TGCCCCCAAGAGAGCCCGTTCTTC. Amino acid sequence: CPQESPFF.

The gene calls are TRBV7-6 and TRBJ1-5; unclear D gene. The CDR3 runs 16 residues. Germline lookup yields CDR1 SGHVS and CDR2 FNYEAQ. V was clipped by 2 bases and J by 3 bases, with 14 bases between them. The CDR3 spells CASSLSHGQANQPQHF. The CDR3 DNA follows: TGTGCCAGCAGCTTAAGCCACGGCCAGGCCAATCAGCCCCAGCATTTT.

This clone was seen a single time. The chain combines TRBV9 with TRBJ2-1, with 9 positions matching TRBD2. With 3 bases clipped from V and 9 bases from J, the junction kept 4 bases outside the gene matches. Germline V gene lookup returns CDR1 SGDLS and CDR2 YYNGEE. The CDR3 covers 13 residues. The DNA of the CDR3 is TGTGCCAGCAGCGCGGGACTAGCCAGTGAGCAGTTCTTC. Amino acids: CASSAGLASEQFF.

CDR3 loop: CASSEGRPTSGRATDTQYF. CDR3 nucleotide sequence: TGCGCCAGCAGCGAAGGACGCCCTACTAGCGGGAGGGCCACAGATACGCAGTATTTT. The rearrangement links TRBV5-1 to TRBJ2-3, with 13 positions matching TRBD2. The V and J ends lost 4 bases and 2 bases, in that order; junction bases with no gene match: 13. CDR1 and CDR2 (germline): SGHRS, YFSETQ. The CDR3 is 19 amino acids.

This chain uses TRBV7-9 with TRBJ2-5; TRBD2 might be the D (6 bases). This CDR3 spans 15 amino acids. Looked up from germline, CDR1 is SEHNR and CDR2 is FQNEAQ (reference sequence). V shed 4 bases and J shed 1 base, with 13 bases lying between them. The CDR3 spells CASSSSLASQETQYF. In nucleotides, the CDR3 is TGTGCCAGCAGCTCCTCTCTAGCGTCCCAAGAGACCCAGTACTTC.

V is TRBV5-1 and J is TRBJ2-1; 7 bases map to TRBD2. The length of the CDR3 is 16 residues. V shed 0 bases and J 4 bases; nucleotides not matched to a gene: 7. Germline CDR1 and CDR2: SGHRS and YFSETQ. DNA for the CDR3: TGCGCCAGCAGCTTGGCCCCGGCGGGAGTTTACAATGAGCAGTTCTTC. Translating gives CASSLAPAGVYNEQFF.

The chain couples TRBV19 to TRBJ2-2, with a weak D call TRBD1 (7 bases). The CDR3 is 18 residues long. Germline loops: CDR1 LNHDA, CDR2 SQIVND (reference sequence). V was pared by 5 bases and J by 3 bases, with 22 bases between. In nucleotides, the CDR3 is TGTGCCAGTAGTTACGCAGGGGGGACGTTTTCTCACACCGGGGAGCTGTTTTTT. Translating it yields CASSYAGGTFSHTGELFF.

This sequence joins TRBV7-9 and TRBJ1-1; the D is unclear. V was clipped by 8 bases and J by 1 base, with 11 bases between them. The CDR3 is 13 residues long. The germline gives CDR1 SEHNR, CDR2 FQNEAQ (reference sequence). The CDR3 coding sequence is TGTGCCAGCCCACTCAAACCGAACACTGAAGCTTTCTTT. This encodes CASPLKPNTEAFF. The variable domain in full, with the rest retrieved from reference TRBV7-9 and TRBJ1-1, is DTGVSQNPRHKITKRGQNVTFRCDPISEHNRLYWYRQTLGQGPEFLTYFQNEAQLEKSRLLSDRFSAERPKGSFSTLEIQRTEQGDSAMYLCASPLKPNTEAFFGQGTRLTVV.

The J gene is TRBJ1-5, the V gene TRBV19; 9 nucleotides agree with TRBD1. The CDR3 runs to 18 residues. CDR1 is LNHDA, CDR2 SQIVND, per germline (reference sequence). The trim removed 3 bases at V and 0 bases at J, leaving 9 bases unmatched. The CDR3 protein is CASSMGTGPNYSNQPQHF. The CDR3 DNA reads TGTGCCAGTAGTATGGGGACAGGGCCCAACTATAGCAATCAGCCCCAGCATTTT. The whole variable domain, filled in from reference TRBV19 and TRBJ1-5, reads DGGITQSPKYLFRKEGQNVTLSCEQNLNHDAMYWYRQDPGQGLRLIYYSQIVNDFQKGDIAEGYSVSREKKESFPLTVTSAQKNPTAFYLCASSMGTGPNYSNQPQHFGDGTRLSIL.

The rearrangement uses TRBV6-5 and TRBJ1-2; TRBD1 matches 9 bases. The germline V gene encodes CDR1 MNHEY and CDR2 SVGAGI. Trimming removed 0 bases from V and 8 bases from J; junction bases left unmatched: 10. This CDR3 has 16 residues. For the CDR3, the DNA is TGTGCCAGCAGTTACTCTTGGACAGGGGTGGGTGCAGGCTACACCTTC. It codes for CASSYSWTGVGAGYTF.

This chain joins TRBV6-1 and TRBJ2-2; D perhaps matches TRBD1 (5 bases). V lost 10 bases, J lost 6 bases, and 15 bases lay in between. The germline V gene has CDR1 MNHNS and CDR2 SASEGT. This CDR3 has 13 amino acids. The CDR3 here is CATSTVYPGELFF. The CDR3 nucleotides are TGTGCCACCTCGACAGTTTATCCCGGGGAGCTGTTTTTT.

This chain links TRBV5-1 with TRBJ2-5, with TRBD2 as a possible D gene (6 bases). The CDR3 totals 13 residues. Germline assignment: CDR1 SGHRS and CDR2 YFSETQ. V was pared by 8 bases and J by 1 base, with 12 bases between. In DNA, the CDR3 is TGCGCCAGTCGGGGGAGCAGCCAAGAGACCCAGTACTTC. Translation: CASRGSSQETQYF.

This clone was picked up a small number of times. V usage is TRBV3-1 (or the pseudogene TRBV3-2) and J usage is TRBJ1-1; TRBD1 might be the D (5 bases). Germline V CDR1 and CDR2: LGHDT, YNNKEL (reference sequence). This CDR3 spans 14 amino acids. With 4 bases removed from V and 7 bases from J, the gap between germline ends came to 16 bases. The CDR3 sequence: CASSLSTAGGEAFF. CDR3 nucleotide sequence: TGTGCCAGCAGCCTCTCTACTGCCGGGGGTGAAGCTTTCTTT.

This clone was detected a few times. CDR3 in amino acids: CASSQDREQGLYEQYF. The CDR3 nucleotides are TGCGCCAGCAGCCAAGATAGGGAACAGGGTCTATACGAGCAGTACTTC. This sequence joins TRBV4-1 and TRBJ2-7; TRBD1 is a possible D gene (6 bases). The length of the CDR3 is 16 residues. The germline V and J ends were trimmed by 0 bases and 4 bases, with 16 bases remaining between them. Germline values: CDR1 MGHRA, CDR2 YSYEKL.

This clone was seen a single time. The chain carries TRBV5-6 and TRBJ2-1, with 11 bases identical to TRBD2. The CDR3 spans 16 residues. Trimming took 0 bases from V and 6 from J; bases not matched to a gene: 5. The V gene's germline CDR1 is SGHDT and CDR2 YYEEEE. The CDR3 is CASSLVSGRVFNEQFF. DNA of the CDR3: TGTGCCAGCAGCTTGGTTAGCGGGAGGGTGTTCAATGAGCAGTTCTTC.

The chain employs TRBV5-1 and TRBJ1-3, with D possibly being TRBD1 (5 bases). Trimming removed 5 bases from V and 3 bases from J, with 24 bases in between. CDR3 length: 18 residues. Germline V gene data show CDR1 as SGHRS and CDR2 as YFSETQ. The CDR3 bases are TGCGCCAGCAGTCCGGGTGGAGGGACCGCGCGAGTTGGAAACACCATATATTTT. It translates to CASSPGGGTARVGNTIYF. Complete variable domain (other parts from reference TRBV5-1 and TRBJ1-3): KAGVTQTPRYLIKTRGQQVTLSCSPISGHRSVSWYQQTPGQGLQFLFEYFSETQRNKGNFPGRFSGRQFSNSRSEMNVSTLELGDSALYLCASSPGGGTARVGNTIYFGEGSWLTVV.

The chain recombines TRBV19 with TRBJ1-6; D is undetermined. V was cut by 5 bases and J by 7 bases, with 6 bases left in between. The germline gives CDR1 LNHDA, CDR2 SQIVND (reference sequence). CDR3 size: 12 residues. The DNA for the CDR3 is TGTGCCAGTAGTTCGGTGAATTCACCCCTCCACTTT. This codes for CASSSVNSPLHF.